This TCR beta chain is drawn from a study of early T cells in non-severe SARS-CoV-2 infection. Study-level background: The chains were unpaired, and the sequenced material was bulk RNA from unsorted whole blood.

This clonotype was observed at least ten times. TCRdb recomputed calls from the 5' RACE reads with MiXCR, one row per CDR3 protein. Here the sample spans 80,000 to 100,000 distinct CDR3 sequences, roughly 11% being singletons. The CDR3 has 14 residues. Deletions cut 7 bases from V and 4 bases from J, with 19 bases between. Germline assignment: CDR1 SQVTM and CDR2 ANQGSEA. The receptor was derived from an adult who was a healthcare worker with PCR-confirmed SARS-CoV-2 infection or an uninfected control (not recorded which). The V and J genes are TRBV29-1 and TRBJ2-5, with D unresolved. Source: whole blood, taken at baseline. The CDR3: CSGGSVTSGETQYF. The CDR3 bases are TGCAGCGGTGGGTCGGTGACGTCGGGAGAGACCCAGTACTTC.